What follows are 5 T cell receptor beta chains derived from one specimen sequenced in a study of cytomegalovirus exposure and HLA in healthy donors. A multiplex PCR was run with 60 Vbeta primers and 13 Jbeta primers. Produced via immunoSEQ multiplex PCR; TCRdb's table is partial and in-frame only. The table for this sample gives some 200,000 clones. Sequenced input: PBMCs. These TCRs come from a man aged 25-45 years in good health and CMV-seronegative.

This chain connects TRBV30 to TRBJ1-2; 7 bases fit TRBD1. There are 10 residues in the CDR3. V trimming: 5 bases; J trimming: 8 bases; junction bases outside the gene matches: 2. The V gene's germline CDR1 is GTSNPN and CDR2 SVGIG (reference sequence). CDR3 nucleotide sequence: TGTGCCTGGGACAGGGAGGGCTACACCTTC. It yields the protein CAWDREGYTF.

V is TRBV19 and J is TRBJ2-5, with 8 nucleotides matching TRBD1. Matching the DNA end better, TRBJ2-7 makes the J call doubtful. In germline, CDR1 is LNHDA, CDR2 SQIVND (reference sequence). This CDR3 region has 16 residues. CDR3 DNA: TGTGCCAGTAGTCCCAGCAGGGGGCGCGTAAGAAACGAGCAGTACTTC. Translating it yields CASSPSRGRVRNEQYF.

In nucleotides, the CDR3 is TGTGCCAGTAGTATCGACAACAGCTCTGGAAACACCATATATTTT. Amino acid sequence: CASSIDNSSGNTIYF. The chain employs TRBV19 and TRBJ1-3, with no clear D. The CDR3 contains 15 residues. Trimming pared 3 bases from V and 0 bases from J, leaving 9 bases between. Germline V gives CDR1 LNHDA, CDR2 SQIVND (reference sequence).

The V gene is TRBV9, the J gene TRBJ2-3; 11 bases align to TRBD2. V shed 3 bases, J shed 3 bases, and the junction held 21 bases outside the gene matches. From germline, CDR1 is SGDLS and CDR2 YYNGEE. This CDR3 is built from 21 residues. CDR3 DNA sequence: TGTGCCAGCAGCGCCACCGGGACAGCTTTTAATAGCGGGAGGGCAACAGATACGCAGTATTTT. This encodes CASSATGTAFNSGRATDTQYF.

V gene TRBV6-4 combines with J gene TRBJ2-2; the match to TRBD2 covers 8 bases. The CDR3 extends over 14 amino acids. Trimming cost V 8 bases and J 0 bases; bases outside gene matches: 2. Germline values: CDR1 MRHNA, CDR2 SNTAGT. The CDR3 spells CASRAGANTGELFF. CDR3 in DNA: TGTGCCAGCCGAGCGGGAGCGAACACCGGGGAGCTGTTTTTT.